The 24 T cell receptor beta chains reported below all come from one sample, sequenced in a study of T cell changes during pregnancy in multiple sclerosis. Some clones are missing from TCRdb's copy, which holds only in-frame ones; the method was immunoSEQ multiplex PCR. This sample has roughly 40,000 clones, with about 91% found just once. The sequenced sample was CD4+ T cells from peripheral blood mononuclear cells, obtained after pregnancy. The receptors shown here come from a female donor in good health, enrolled as a control in a pregnancy study.

The V call is TRBV25-1, the J call TRBJ1-2; D is possibly TRBD1 (5 bases). The germline CDR1 and CDR2 sequences are MGHDK and SYGVNS. The CDR3 loop spans 14 amino acids. V shed 2 bases and J shed 4 bases, with 11 bases lying between them. The CDR3 DNA is TGTGCCAGCAGTGAAGATGGGGGGATCTATGGCTACACCTTC. This encodes CASSEDGGIYGYTF.

The chain recombines TRBV7-2 with TRBJ2-2; TRBD2 matches at 12 bases. This CDR3 contains 14 residues. J gave up 13 bases and V 1 base, and 4 bases lay outside the gene matches. Germline loops: CDR1 SGHTA, CDR2 FQGNSA. CDR3 in DNA: TGTGCCAGCAGCTTAGAGACTAGCGGGAGTATGCTGTTTTTT. Translating it yields CASSLETSGSMLFF.

This chain connects TRBV19 to TRBJ1-2; possibly TRBD1 for D (6 bases). This CDR3 has 12 amino acids. The ends were cut back, 5 bases at V and 8 bases at J, with 12 bases in the middle. Germline V gene sequence: CDR1 LNHDA, CDR2 SQIVND (reference sequence). The CDR3 here is CASSSTGGGYTF. CDR3 coding DNA: TGTGCCAGTAGTTCGACAGGAGGAGGCTACACCTTC.

The chain joins TRBV29-1 to TRBJ2-5; a possible D gene is TRBD2 (5 bases). Between the trimmed V and J ends, which lost 0 bases and 6 bases, there was a span of 14 bases. This CDR3 contains 14 residues. The V gene's germline CDR1 is SQVTM and CDR2 ANQGSEA. The CDR3 DNA is TGCAGCGTTGAAGATCATGTAGGGAGACAGACCCAGTACTTC. It codes for CSVEDHVGRQTQYF.

The chain uses TRBV7-8 and TRBJ2-1, with 14 bases identical to TRBD2. V lost 2 bases, J lost 0 bases, and 12 bases stayed unmatched. Germline CDR1 SGHVS, CDR2 FQNEAQ. This CDR3 has 21 amino acids. CDR3 residues: CASSLPPAGTSGGSSYNEQFF. CDR3 nucleotide sequence: TGTGCCAGCAGCTTACCACCCGCCGGGACTAGCGGGGGCAGCTCCTACAATGAGCAGTTCTTC.

The gene calls are TRBV13 and TRBJ1-5; D is possibly TRBD1 (6 bases). The CDR3 length is 14 residues. V lost 5 bases and J 3 bases, leaving 11 bases between the germline ends. CDR1 and CDR2 from the germline V gene are PRHDT and FYEKMQ (reference sequence). DNA of the CDR3: TGTGCCAGCAGCCGTGACAGGTACAATCAGCCCCAGCATTTT. It yields the protein CASSRDRYNQPQHF.

This chain links TRBV18 with TRBJ2-1; 9 bases are a match to TRBD1. This CDR3 has 18 amino acids. Trimming took 3 bases from V and 0 from J; bases not matched to a gene: 9. Per germline, CDR1 KGHSH and CDR2 LQKENI. CDR3 coding DNA: TGTGCCAGCTCACCGAGATTCCGGGACAGGGCCTCCTACAATGAGCAGTTCTTC. Its translation is CASSPRFRDRASYNEQFF.

This chain links TRBV28 with TRBJ1-2, with D hard to call. V was trimmed by 5 bases and J by 4 bases, leaving 5 bases between them. This CDR3 is built from 11 residues. CDR1 and CDR2 from the germline V gene are MDHEN and SYDVKM. The CDR3 DNA reads as TGTGCCAGCAGTACAGTCTATGGCTACACCTTC. It yields the protein CASSTVYGYTF.

As DNA, the CDR3 is TGTGCCAGCATGCAGGGCCGTTATAGCAATCAGCCCCAGCATTTT. Residues: CASMQGRYSNQPQHF. The V call is TRBV21-1, the J call TRBJ1-5; TRBD1 is taken as the D call from the table, unchecked against the DNA. TRBV21-1 corresponds to a pseudogene. The CDR3 consists of 15 residues.

The gene calls are TRBV7-7 and TRBJ2-7; TRBD1 aligns across 7 bases. The CDR3 consists of 14 residues. Per germline, CDR1 SSHAT and CDR2 FNYEAQ (reference sequence). V shed 5 bases and J 4 bases; nucleotides not matched to a gene: 8. DNA for the CDR3: TGTGCCAGCAGCCGACGGGACAGATTGTACGAGCAGTACTTC. It specifies CASSRRDRLYEQYF.

The genes are TRBV7-9 and TRBJ1-2, with a tentative D call TRBD1 (6 bases). Trimming shortened V by 5 bases and J by 4 bases, and 14 bases separated the two germline ends. Germline-derived CDR1 and CDR2 are SEHNR and FQNEAQ (reference sequence). There are 14 residues in the CDR3. The CDR3 DNA reads as TGTGCCAGCAGCCCCTCGACAGGAGTCTATGGCTACACCTTC. This codes for CASSPSTGVYGYTF. Using reference TRBV7-9 and TRBJ1-2 for the parts outside the CDR3, the full variable domain is DTGVSQNPRHKITKRGQNVTFRCDPISEHNRLYWYRQTLGQGPEFLTYFQNEAQLEKSRLLSDRFSAERPKGSFSTLEIQRTEQGDSAMYLCASSPSTGVYGYTFGSGTRLTVV.

The chain is built from TRBV4-2 and TRBJ1-2, with D possibly being TRBD1 (6 bases). V was clipped by 0 bases and J by 2 bases, with 19 bases between them. CDR1 and CDR2 from the germline V gene are LGHNA and YNFKEQ. This CDR3 has 18 amino acids. The CDR3 sequence is CASSQDSIGGAQNYGYTF. CDR3 nucleotides: TGTGCCAGCAGCCAAGATAGTATCGGGGGGGCCCAAAACTATGGCTACACCTTC.

The rearrangement links TRBV5-1 to TRBJ2-5; 12 bases line up with TRBD2. V shed 0 bases, J shed 4 bases, and the junction held 4 bases outside the gene matches. The CDR3 consists of 16 residues. Germline V CDR1 and CDR2: SGHRS, YFSETQ. CDR3 loop: CASSLASGGVGETQYF. The CDR3 DNA follows: TGCGCCAGCAGCTTGGCTAGCGGGGGGGTCGGAGAGACCCAGTACTTC.

The gene calls are TRBV14 and TRBJ2-7; D gene uncertain. The CDR3 loop spans 14 amino acids. The V end was cut by 4 bases, the J end by 0 bases, with 10 bases between. The germline V gene encodes CDR1 SGHDN and CDR2 FVKESK. CDR3 in DNA: TGTGCCAGCAGCCCCGGAGATAGCTCCTACGAGCAGTACTTC. It encodes CASSPGDSSYEQYF.

V usage is TRBV7-9 and J usage is TRBJ1-3, with TRBD1 matching over 7 bases. V lost 5 bases to trimming and J lost 7 bases; unmatched junction nucleotides: 5. CDR1 is SEHNR and CDR2 is FQNEAQ in the germline V gene (reference sequence). The CDR3 runs 13 residues. Here the CDR3 reads CASSADRANTIYF. The CDR3 DNA is TGTGCCAGCAGCGCCGACAGGGCTAACACCATATATTTT.

The genes are TRBV19 and TRBJ2-5; possible D gene TRBD2, 5 bases. Germline CDR1 LNHDA, CDR2 SQIVND (reference sequence). This CDR3 region has 14 residues. Trimming stripped 1 base from V and 7 bases from J, with 13 bases between. CDR3 sequence: CASSIGEGLGTQYF. The CDR3 bases are TGTGCCAGTAGTATAGGAGAGGGCCTCGGGACCCAGTACTTC. Drawing the rest from reference TRBV19 and TRBJ2-5, the complete variable domain is DGGITQSPKYLFRKEGQNVTLSCEQNLNHDAMYWYRQDPGQGLRLIYYSQIVNDFQKGDIAEGYSVSREKKESFPLTVTSAQKNPTAFYLCASSIGEGLGTQYFGPGTRLLVL.

The chain recombines TRBV7-2 with TRBJ2-7; 7 nucleotides agree with TRBD2. V shed 5 bases, J shed 9 bases, and the junction held 7 bases outside the gene matches. The CDR3 covers 12 residues. Germline CDR1 and CDR2: SGHTA and FQGNSA. Here the CDR3 reads CASSVGGSWQYF. The DNA of the CDR3 is TGTGCCAGCAGCGTCGGGGGGAGCTGGCAGTACTTC.

This rearrangement joins TRBV2 to TRBJ1-2; D is perhaps TRBD1 (6 bases). CDR1 and CDR2 from the germline V gene are SNHLY and FYNNEI. The CDR3 runs 14 residues. V lost 6 bases and J 4 bases, leaving 15 bases between the germline ends. CDR3 nucleotides: TGTGCCAGCAGCGCAATGGACAGATTCTATGGCTACACCTTC. Amino acid sequence: CASSAMDRFYGYTF.

The chain recombines TRBV28 with TRBJ1-5; D uncertain. CDR3 length equals 12 residues. In germline, CDR1 is MDHEN, CDR2 SYDVKM. Deletions cut 5 bases from V and 6 bases from J, with 8 bases between. The CDR3 sequence is CASSVEVQPQHF. Written as DNA, the CDR3 is TGTGCCAGCAGTGTTGAGGTTCAGCCCCAGCATTTT.

The V and J genes are TRBV19 and TRBJ2-1; D is possibly TRBD2 (5 bases). The CDR3 is made up of 13 amino acids. With 3 bases removed from V and 5 bases from J, the gap between germline ends came to 8 bases. Germline CDR1 and CDR2: LNHDA and SQIVND (reference sequence). Here the CDR3 DNA reads TGTGCCAGTAGTATCCAGAGGGACAATGAGCAGTTCTTC. Translation: CASSIQRDNEQFF.

The chain uses TRBV10-2 and TRBJ2-3; D is unclear. Per the germline V gene, CDR1 is WSHSY and CDR2 is SAAADI. CDR3 length: 14 residues. The V and J ends lost 2 bases and 4 bases respectively, with 10 bases between them. The CDR3 coding sequence is TGCGCCAGCAGTGAGGCCAGTCCCGCAGATACGCAGTATTTT. Translation: CASSEASPADTQYF.

V usage is TRBV7-9 and J usage is TRBJ2-5, with 7 bases identical to TRBD1. Trimming removed 5 bases from V and 3 bases from J; junction bases left unmatched: 6. The CDR3 contains 14 residues. Germline assignment: CDR1 SEHNR and CDR2 FQNEAQ (reference sequence). CDR3 nucleotide sequence: TGTGCCAGCAGCCTCGGACAGGCTGAAGAGACCCAGTACTTC. This codes for CASSLGQAEETQYF.

This rearrangement joins TRBV25-1 to TRBJ2-7; no reliable D call. From germline, CDR1 is MGHDK and CDR2 SYGVNS. Trimming pared 4 bases from V and 6 bases from J, leaving 7 bases between. The CDR3 covers 11 residues. The CDR3 nucleotides are TGTGCCAGCAGTGCTTCTAGCGAGCAGTACTTC. This gives the protein CASSASSEQYF.

The genes are TRBV27 and TRBJ2-1; possibly TRBD1 for D (5 bases). This CDR3 spans 15 amino acids. Trimming removed 3 bases from V and 7 bases from J, with 16 bases in between. CDR1 MNHEY and CDR2 SMNVEV come from the germline V gene (reference sequence). The CDR3 sequence: CASSFIQGLENEQFF. As DNA, the CDR3 is TGTGCCAGCAGTTTTATCCAGGGTTTGGAAAATGAGCAGTTCTTC.